The clone carrying this T cell receptor beta chain was seen just once. Germline-derived CDR1 and CDR2 are MNHEY and SVGEGT. Losses at the gene ends were 2 bases for V and 5 bases for J; bases not matched to a gene: 3. The CDR3 extends over 15 amino acids. The entry originates in a study of blood T cell repertoires in COVID-19. The wider study: Specimens from acute and convalescent COVID-19 originated in the United States, Italy and Spain. In each case, the material was cDNA or gDNA derived from T cells, B-cell-depleted T cells, or PBMCs.

As handled by the study authors: Amplification of reference gene primers provided the estimated nucleated cell counts. Libraries were prepared by immunoSEQ multiplex PCR; TCRdb keeps only in-frame clonotypes and omits some of them. That table is the source of V, J and clone size, and D and trimming were worked out from the DNA. The sample lists roughly 220,000 clones; 86% were seen once. The clonotype originates from a young man who had recovered from COVID-19. The V call is TRBV6-2 or TRBV6-3, the J call TRBJ2-1; 10 positions agree with TRBD1. The sequencing sample was made of peripheral blood. The CDR3 loop reads CASSYPGTGDNEQFF. The DNA of the CDR3 is TGTGCCAGCAGTTACCCCGGGACAGGGGACAATGAGCAGTTCTTC.